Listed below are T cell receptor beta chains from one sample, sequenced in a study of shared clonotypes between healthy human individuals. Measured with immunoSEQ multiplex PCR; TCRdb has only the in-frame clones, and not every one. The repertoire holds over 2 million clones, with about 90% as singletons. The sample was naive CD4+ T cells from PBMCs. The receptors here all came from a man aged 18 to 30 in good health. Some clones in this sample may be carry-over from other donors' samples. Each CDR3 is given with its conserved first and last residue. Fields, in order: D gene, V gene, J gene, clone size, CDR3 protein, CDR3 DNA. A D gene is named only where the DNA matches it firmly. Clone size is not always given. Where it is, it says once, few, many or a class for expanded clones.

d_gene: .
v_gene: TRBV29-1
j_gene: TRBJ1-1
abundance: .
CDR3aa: CSVADSWNTEAFF
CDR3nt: TGCAGCGTGGCGGACAGCTGGAACACTGAAGCTTTCTTT

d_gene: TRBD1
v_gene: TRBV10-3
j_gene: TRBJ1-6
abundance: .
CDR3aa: CAITRQGLSNSPLHF
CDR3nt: TGTGCCATCACCCGACAGGGTTTGAGTAATTCACCCCTCCACTTT

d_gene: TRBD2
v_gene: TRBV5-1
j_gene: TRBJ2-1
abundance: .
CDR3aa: CASSLVGLASYNEQFF
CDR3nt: TGCGCCAGCAGCTTGGTAGGACTAGCGTCTTACAATGAGCAGTTCTTC

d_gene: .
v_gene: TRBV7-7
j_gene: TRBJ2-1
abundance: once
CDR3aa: CASTARAVSYNEQFF
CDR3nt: TGTGCCAGCACCGCTCGGGCAGTCTCCTACAATGAGCAGTTCTTC

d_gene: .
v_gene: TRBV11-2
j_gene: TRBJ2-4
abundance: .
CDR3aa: CASSLGSPQAGFHIQYF
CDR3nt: TGTGCCAGCAGCTTAGGGTCCCCGCAGGCGGGTTTTCACATTCAGTACTTC

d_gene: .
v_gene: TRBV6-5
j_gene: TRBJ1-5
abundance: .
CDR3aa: CASSLMLQPQHF
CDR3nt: TGTGCCAGCAGTTTAATGCTTCAGCCCCAGCATTTT

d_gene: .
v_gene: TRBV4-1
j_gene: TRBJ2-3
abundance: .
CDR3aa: CASSQPRDTQYF
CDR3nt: TGCGCCAGCAGCCAACCGCGGGATACGCAGTATTTT

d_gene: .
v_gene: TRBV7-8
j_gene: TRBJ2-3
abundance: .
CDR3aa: CASSLESRGATDTQYF
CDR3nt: TGTGCCAGCAGCTTAGAATCTAGGGGGGCCACAGATACGCAGTATTTT

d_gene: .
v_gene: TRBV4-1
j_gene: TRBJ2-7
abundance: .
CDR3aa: CASSQVTGTPSGEQYF
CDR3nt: TGCGCCAGCAGCCAAGTAACAGGGACGCCATCGGGGGAGCAGTACTTC

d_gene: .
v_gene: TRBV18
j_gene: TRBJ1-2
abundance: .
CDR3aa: CASSPATGYGYTF
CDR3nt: TGTGCCAGCTCACCCGCGACAGGCTATGGCTACACCTTC

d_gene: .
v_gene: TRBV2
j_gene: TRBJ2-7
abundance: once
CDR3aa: CASSGGSGIREQYF
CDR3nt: TGTGCCAGCAGTGGGGGGTCAGGGATCCGCGAGCAGTACTTC

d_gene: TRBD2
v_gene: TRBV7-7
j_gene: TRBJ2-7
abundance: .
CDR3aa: CASSQGLADSYEQYF
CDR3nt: TGTGCCAGCAGCCAGGGACTAGCGGACTCCTACGAGCAGTACTTC

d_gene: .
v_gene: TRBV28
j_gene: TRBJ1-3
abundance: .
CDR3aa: CAISSGYYSGNTIYF
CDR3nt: TGTGCCATTTCGTCCGGGTATTACTCTGGAAACACCATATATTTT

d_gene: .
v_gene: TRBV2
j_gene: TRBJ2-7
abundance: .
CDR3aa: CASGIFRYEQYF
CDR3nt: TGTGCCAGCGGGATATTTCGCTACGAGCAGTACTTC

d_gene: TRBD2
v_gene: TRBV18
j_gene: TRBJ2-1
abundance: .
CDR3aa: CASSPAGTSGSGEQFF
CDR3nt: TGTGCCAGCTCACCTGCCGGGACTAGCGGGTCGGGGGAGCAGTTCTTC

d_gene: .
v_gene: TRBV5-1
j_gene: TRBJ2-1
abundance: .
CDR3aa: CASGLVAPYFENEQFF
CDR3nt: TGCGCCAGCGGCCTAGTGGCTCCCTATTTTGAGAATGAGCAGTTCTTC

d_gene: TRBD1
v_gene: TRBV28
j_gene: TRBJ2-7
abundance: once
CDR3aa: CASSLSPWTGVSYEQYF
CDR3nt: TGTGCCAGCAGTTTATCGCCGTGGACAGGGGTGTCCTACGAGCAGTACTTC

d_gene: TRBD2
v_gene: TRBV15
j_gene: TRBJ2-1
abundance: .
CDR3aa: CATSGSGRGYNEQFF
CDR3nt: TGTGCCACCAGCGGTAGCGGGAGGGGCTACAATGAGCAGTTCTTC

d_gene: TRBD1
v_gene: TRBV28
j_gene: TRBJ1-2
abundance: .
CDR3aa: CASSPDTDRDNYGYTF
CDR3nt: TGTGCCAGCAGTCCCGACACCGACAGGGACAACTATGGCTACACCTTC

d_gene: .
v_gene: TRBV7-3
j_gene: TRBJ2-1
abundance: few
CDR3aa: CASSSGRGDEQFF
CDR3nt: TGTGCCAGCAGCTCGGGTCGGGGCGATGAGCAGTTCTTC

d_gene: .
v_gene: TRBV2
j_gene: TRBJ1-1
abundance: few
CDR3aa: CASSERGATEAFF
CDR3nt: TGTGCCAGCAGTGAGCGCGGAGCCACTGAAGCTTTCTTT

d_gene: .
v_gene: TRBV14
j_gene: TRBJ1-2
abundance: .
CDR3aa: CASSQDLREGYTF
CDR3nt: TGTGCCAGCAGCCAAGACTTGAGGGAGGGCTACACCTTC

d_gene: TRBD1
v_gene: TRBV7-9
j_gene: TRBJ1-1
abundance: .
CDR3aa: CASSLGQGVSEAFF
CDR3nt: TGTGCCAGCAGCTTGGGACAGGGAGTATCTGAAGCTTTCTTT

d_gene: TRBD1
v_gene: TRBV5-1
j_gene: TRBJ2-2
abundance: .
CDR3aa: CASSPTGGVTGELFF
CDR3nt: TGCGCCAGCAGCCCGACAGGGGGGGTCACCGGGGAGCTGTTTTTT

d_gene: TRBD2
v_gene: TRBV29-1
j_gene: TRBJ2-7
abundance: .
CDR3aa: CSTWGGDEQYF
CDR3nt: TGCAGCACCTGGGGGGGTGACGAGCAGTACTTC

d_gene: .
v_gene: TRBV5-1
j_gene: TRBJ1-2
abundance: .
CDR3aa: CASSFDPAGYGYTF
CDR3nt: TGCGCCAGCAGCTTCGACCCAGCTGGGTATGGCTACACCTTC

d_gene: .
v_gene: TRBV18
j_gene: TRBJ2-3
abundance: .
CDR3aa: CASSQQQGGTDTQYF
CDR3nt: TGTGCCAGCTCACAGCAGCAGGGTGGCACAGATACGCAGTATTTT

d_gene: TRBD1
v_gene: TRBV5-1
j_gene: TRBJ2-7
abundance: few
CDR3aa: CASSGQGTYEQYF
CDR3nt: TGCGCCAGCAGCGGACAGGGAACCTACGAGCAGTACTTC

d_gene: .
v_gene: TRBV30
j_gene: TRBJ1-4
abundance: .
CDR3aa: CAWSRREGEKLFF
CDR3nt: TGTGCCTGGAGCAGACGGGAGGGTGAAAAACTGTTTTTT

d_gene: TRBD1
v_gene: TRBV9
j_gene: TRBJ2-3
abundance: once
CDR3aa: CASSPHPAGQGADTQYF
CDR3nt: TGTGCCAGCAGCCCACACCCCGCGGGACAGGGGGCCGATACGCAGTATTTT

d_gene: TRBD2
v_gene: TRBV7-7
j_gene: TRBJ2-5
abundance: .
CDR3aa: CASSPGTSGETQYF
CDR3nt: TGTGCCAGCAGCCCCGGGACTAGCGGAGAGACCCAGTACTTC

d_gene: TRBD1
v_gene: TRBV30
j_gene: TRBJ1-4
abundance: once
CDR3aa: CAWSGGGELFF
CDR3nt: TGTGCCTGGTCCGGAGGGGGCGAACTGTTTTTT

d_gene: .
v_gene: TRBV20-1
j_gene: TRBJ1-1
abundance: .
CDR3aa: CSSDGNTEAFF
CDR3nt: TGCAGTTCGGACGGGAACACTGAAGCTTTCTTT

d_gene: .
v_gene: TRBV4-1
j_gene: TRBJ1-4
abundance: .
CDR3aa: CASSQVGRGEKLFF
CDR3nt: TGCGCCAGCAGCCAAGTGGGACGGGGTGAAAAACTGTTTTTT

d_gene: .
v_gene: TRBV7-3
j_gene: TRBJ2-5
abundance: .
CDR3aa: CASSLTSETQYF
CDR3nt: TGTGCCAGCAGCTTAACTTCTGAGACCCAGTACTTC

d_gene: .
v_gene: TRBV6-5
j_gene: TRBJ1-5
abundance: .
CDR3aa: CASSYSGREQPQHF
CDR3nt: TGTGCCAGCAGTTACTCTGGCAGGGAACAGCCCCAGCATTTT

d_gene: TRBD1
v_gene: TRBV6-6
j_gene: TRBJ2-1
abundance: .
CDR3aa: CASSPRTGTRNEQFF
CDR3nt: TGTGCCAGCAGTCCAAGGACAGGTACACGGAATGAGCAGTTCTTC

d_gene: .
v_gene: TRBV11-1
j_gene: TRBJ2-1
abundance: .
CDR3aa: CASSRLRSSYNEQFF
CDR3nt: TGTGCCAGCAGCCGACTCAGAAGCTCCTACAATGAGCAGTTCTTC

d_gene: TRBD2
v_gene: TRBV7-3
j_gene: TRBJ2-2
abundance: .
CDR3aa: CASSRGTSGNTGELFF
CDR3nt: TGTGCCAGCAGCCGCGGGACTAGCGGGAACACCGGGGAGCTGTTTTTT

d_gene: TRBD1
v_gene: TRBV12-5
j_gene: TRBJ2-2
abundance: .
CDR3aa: CASGLVYGTVLGELFF
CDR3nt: TGTGCTAGTGGTTTGGTCTATGGGACAGTTCTCGGGGAGCTGTTTTTT

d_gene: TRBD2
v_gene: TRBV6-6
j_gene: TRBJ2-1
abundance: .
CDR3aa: CATRRPGGSYNEQFF
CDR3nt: TGTGCCACCCGCCGGCCGGGGGGCTCCTACAATGAGCAGTTCTTC

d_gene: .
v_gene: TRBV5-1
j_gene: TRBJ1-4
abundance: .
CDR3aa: CASRSGPNEKLFF
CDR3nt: TGCGCCAGCCGTAGCGGACCTAATGAAAAACTGTTTTTT

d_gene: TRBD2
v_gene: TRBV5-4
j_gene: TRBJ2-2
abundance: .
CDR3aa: CASSLVGTRSAGELFF
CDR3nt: TGTGCCAGCAGCTTGGTTGGGACTAGGAGCGCCGGGGAGCTGTTTTTT

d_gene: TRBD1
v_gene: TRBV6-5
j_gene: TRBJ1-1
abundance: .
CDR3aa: CASRTGGTEAFF
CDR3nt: TGTGCCAGCAGAACAGGGGGCACTGAAGCTTTCTTT

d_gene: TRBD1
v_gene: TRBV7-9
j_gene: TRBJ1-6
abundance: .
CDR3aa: CASSFDRAGNSPLHF
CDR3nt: TGTGCCAGCAGCTTCGACAGGGCCGGTAATTCACCCCTCCACTTT

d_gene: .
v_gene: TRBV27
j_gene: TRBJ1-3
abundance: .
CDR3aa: CASSLSGAGGKYTIYF
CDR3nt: TGTGCCAGCAGTTTATCGGGTGCGGGGGGAAAGTACACCATATATTTT

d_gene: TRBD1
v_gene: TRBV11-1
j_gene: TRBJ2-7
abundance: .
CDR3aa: CASSSGGGDEQYF
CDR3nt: TGTGCCAGCAGCTCAGGGGGCGGCGACGAGCAGTACTTC

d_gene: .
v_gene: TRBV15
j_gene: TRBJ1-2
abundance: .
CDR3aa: CATSSRQVLSSYTF
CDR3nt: TGTGCCACCAGCAGCAGACAGGTCCTTAGCAGCTACACCTTC

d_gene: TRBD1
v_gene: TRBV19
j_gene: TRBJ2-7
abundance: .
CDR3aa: CASSLDRDYEQYF
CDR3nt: TGTGCCAGTAGCCTGGACAGGGACTACGAGCAGTACTTC

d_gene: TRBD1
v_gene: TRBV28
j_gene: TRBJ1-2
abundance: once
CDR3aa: CASSSPGQGTKDGYTF
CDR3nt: TGTGCCAGCAGCTCCCCGGGACAGGGGACAAAGGATGGCTACACCTTC

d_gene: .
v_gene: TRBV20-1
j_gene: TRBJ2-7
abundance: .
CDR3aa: CSAKKGDEQYF
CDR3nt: TGCAGTGCCAAGAAGGGCGACGAGCAGTACTTC

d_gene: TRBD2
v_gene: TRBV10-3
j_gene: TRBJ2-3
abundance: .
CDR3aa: CAIKGTSSGDTQYF
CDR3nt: TGTGCCATCAAAGGGACTAGCAGTGGGGATACGCAGTATTTT

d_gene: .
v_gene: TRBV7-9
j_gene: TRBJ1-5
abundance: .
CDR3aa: CASSQRFDQPQHF
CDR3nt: TGTGCCAGCAGTCAGCGGTTTGATCAGCCCCAGCATTTT

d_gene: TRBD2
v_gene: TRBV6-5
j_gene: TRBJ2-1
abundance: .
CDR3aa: CASSSAGGLRNEQFF
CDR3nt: TGTGCCAGCAGTTCGGCGGGAGGCTTGAGGAATGAGCAGTTCTTC

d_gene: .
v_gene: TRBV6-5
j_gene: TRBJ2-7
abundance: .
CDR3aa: CASSRDRTGSYEQYF
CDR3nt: TGTGCCAGCAGTCGGGATCGGACCGGCTCCTACGAGCAGTACTTC